These T cell receptor beta chains were read from a single sample in a study of OX40 agonist ivuxolimab in advanced cancers. Repertoires were generated with immunoSEQ multiplex PCR, while TCRdb's copy carries only in-frame clones and drops some. The table records around 18,000 clones, 83% of them present only once. The sequenced sample was CD4+ or CD8+ T cells sorted from blood, obtained in a trial of the OX40 agonist ivuxolimab. These receptors originate from an adult with an advanced solid tumor such as melanoma, head and neck, liver or kidney cancer. Both conserved end residues are part of each CDR3. The D gene is left open where the match is weak. The listing skips clone size in some rows; elsewhere it reads once, few, many or a size class.

size: -; D: -; J: TRBJ1-2; V: TRBV28; CDR3: CASSFGYGYTF; DNA: TGTGCCAGCAGTTTTGGGTATGGCTACACCTTC
size: -; D: -; J: TRBJ2-7; V: TRBV14; CDR3: CASSQESGRYEQYF; DNA: TGTGCCAGCAGCCAAGAGTCAGGCAGATACGAGCAGTACTTC
size: -; D: TRBD2; J: TRBJ2-5; V: TRBV7-2; CDR3: CASSLAAGETQYF; DNA: TGTGCCAGCAGCTTAGCAGCGGGGGAGACCCAGTACTTC
size: -; D: -; J: TRBJ1-2; V: TRBV27; CDR3: CASSLNRAAGYTF; DNA: TGTGCCAGCAGTTTAAACAGGGCGGCCGGCTACACCTTC
size: -; D: -; J: TRBJ1-4; V: TRBV6-1; CDR3: CASSEVGGEKLFF; DNA: TGTGCCAGCAGTGAAGTTGGGGGGGAAAAACTGTTTTTT
size: large; D: -; J: TRBJ1-6; V: TRBV2; CDR3: CASRTVGNSPLHF; DNA: TGTGCCAGCAGGACCGTAGGGAATTCACCCCTCCACTTT
size: -; D: -; J: TRBJ2-2; V: TRBV11-3; CDR3: CASSLRPGLELFF; DNA: TGTGCCAGCAGCTTACGGCCCGGTCTTGAGCTGTTTTTT
size: once; D: -; J: TRBJ2-5; V: TRBV18; CDR3: CASSPGRAKETQYF; DNA: TGTGCCAGCTCACCAGGACGTGCCAAAGAGACCCAGTACTTC
size: once; D: TRBD1; J: TRBJ2-2; V: TRBV18; CDR3: CASSPGQGKNTGELFF; DNA: TGTGCCAGCTCCCCAGGACAGGGGAAAAACACCGGGGAGCTGTTTTTT
size: few; D: TRBD2; J: TRBJ2-1; V: TRBV19; CDR3: CASTTGQAGGYNEQFF; DNA: TGTGCCAGTACCACAGGTCAAGCGGGGGGATACAATGAGCAGTTCTTC
size: -; D: TRBD1; J: TRBJ1-1; V: TRBV6-8; CDR3: CASNRQGSTEAFF; DNA: TGTGCCAGCAACCGACAGGGTAGCACTGAAGCTTTCTTT
size: -; D: -; J: TRBJ2-3; V: TRBV9; CDR3: CASNLGWVTDTQYF; DNA: TGTGCCAGCAACCTAGGATGGGTCACAGATACGCAGTATTTT
size: -; D: TRBD1; J: TRBJ1-1; V: TRBV4-3; CDR3: CASSQARTGSDRNTEAFF; DNA: TGCGCCAGCAGCCAAGCGAGGACAGGGAGTGATAGGAACACTGAAGCTTTCTTT
size: few; D: -; J: TRBJ2-1; V: TRBV9; CDR3: CASSVSLLYNEQFF; DNA: TGTGCCAGCAGCGTATCTCTCCTTTACAATGAGCAGTTCTTC
size: -; D: -; J: TRBJ2-5; V: TRBV5-5; CDR3: CASSLGEGVTQYF; DNA: TGTGCCAGCAGCTTGGGAGAGGGAGTGACCCAGTACTTC
size: -; D: TRBD2; J: TRBJ2-5; V: TRBV5-4; CDR3: CASSPTSGGVQETQYF; DNA: TGTGCCAGCAGCCCCACTAGCGGGGGGGTACAAGAGACCCAGTACTTC
size: -; D: TRBD2; J: TRBJ2-3; V: TRBV9; CDR3: CASSVLAGGPISSTDTQYF; DNA: TGTGCCAGCAGCGTTTTAGCGGGGGGGCCAATTTCTAGCACAGATACGCAGTATTTT
size: -; D: -; J: TRBJ1-2; V: TRBV9; CDR3: CASGQIGPYGYTF; DNA: TGTGCCAGCGGACAGATAGGCCCCTATGGCTACACCTTC
size: -; D: TRBD1; J: TRBJ2-1; V: TRBV5-1; CDR3: CASSSGQGAYNEQFF; DNA: TGCGCCAGCAGCTCGGGACAGGGGGCATACAATGAGCAGTTCTTC
size: once; D: -; J: TRBJ2-2; V: TRBV19; CDR3: CASSLPPMELFF; DNA: TGTGCCAGTAGTTTACCCCCGATGGAGCTGTTTTTT
size: few; D: -; J: TRBJ1-5; V: TRBV6-5; CDR3: CASRQFLNQPQHF; DNA: TGTGCCAGCAGACAGTTCCTTAATCAGCCCCAGCATTTT
size: -; D: TRBD2; J: TRBJ2-6; V: TRBV6-5; CDR3: CASSYSAGAGANVLTF; DNA: TGTGCCAGCAGTTACTCCGCGGGGGCTGGGGCCAACGTCCTGACTTTC
size: -; D: -; J: TRBJ1-5; V: TRBV2; CDR3: CASSEGREPQHF; DNA: TGTGCCAGCAGTGAAGGTAGGGAGCCCCAGCATTTT
size: few; D: -; J: TRBJ2-7; V: TRBV9; CDR3: CASSVDGQIPHEQYF; DNA: TGTGCCAGCAGCGTAGATGGTCAAATCCCCCACGAGCAGTACTTC
size: -; D: TRBD2; J: TRBJ2-2; V: TRBV2; CDR3: CASSDERESPGELFF; DNA: TGTGCCAGCAGTGATGAGCGGGAGTCTCCCGGGGAGCTGTTTTTT
size: -; D: TRBD2; J: TRBJ2-7; V: TRBV7-2; CDR3: CASSEGLAGEQYF; DNA: TGTGCCAGCAGCGAAGGACTAGCCGGCGAGCAGTACTTC
size: -; D: TRBD1; J: TRBJ1-6; V: TRBV7-2; CDR3: CASRPGGQGLSPLHF; DNA: TGTGCCAGCAGACCCGGAGGACAGGGACTTTCACCCCTCCACTTT